This entry concerns a single T cell receptor (beta chain). In germline, CDR1 is SEHNR, CDR2 FQNEAQ (reference sequence). V shed 4 bases and J shed 4 bases, with 10 bases lying between them. The CDR3 covers 13 residues. Original analysis: For nucleated cells, counts were estimated from reference gene primer amplification. Data came from immunoSEQ multiplex PCR; TCRdb stores just in-frame clones and leaves some out. V and J calls plus clone size are reproduced from that table; the DNA served to infer D and trimming. The data contain under 250,000 clones, about four fifths of them singletons. The data derive from a study of blood T cell repertoires in COVID-19. Across the study: T cells, B-cell-depleted T cells, or PBMCs provided the cDNA or gDNA that served as material.

The gene calls are TRBV7-9 and TRBJ1-1; tentatively, D is TRBD1 (5 bases). Sequencing input: peripheral blood. This sequence originates from a woman in her 40s with active or convalescent COVID-19. The CDR3 region has the DNA TGTGCCAGCAGCTGGGGCGGGGGCACTGAAGCTTTCTTT. It translates to CASSWGGGTEAFF.